This T cell receptor beta chain was profiled in a study of blood T cell repertoires in COVID-19. After removal of 6 bases from V and 1 base from J, the junction contained 4 bases not matched to a gene. The CDR3 has 14 residues. CDR1 is ENHRY and CDR2 is SYGVKD in the germline V gene. The data were produced by immunoSEQ multiplex PCR, yet TCRdb's version contains in-frame clones alone and is incomplete. This sample has roughly 570,000 clones, with less than 90% found just once. Source material: peripheral blood. The V gene is TRBV10-3, the J gene TRBJ1-1; TRBD1 matches 8 bases. This receptor was obtained from a woman between 45 and 60 years old with COVID-19, enrolled during active disease. Here the CDR3 DNA reads TGTGCCATCAGGCCCCAGGGGGCGAACACTGAAGCTTTCTTT. Amino acid sequence: CAIRPQGANTEAFF.